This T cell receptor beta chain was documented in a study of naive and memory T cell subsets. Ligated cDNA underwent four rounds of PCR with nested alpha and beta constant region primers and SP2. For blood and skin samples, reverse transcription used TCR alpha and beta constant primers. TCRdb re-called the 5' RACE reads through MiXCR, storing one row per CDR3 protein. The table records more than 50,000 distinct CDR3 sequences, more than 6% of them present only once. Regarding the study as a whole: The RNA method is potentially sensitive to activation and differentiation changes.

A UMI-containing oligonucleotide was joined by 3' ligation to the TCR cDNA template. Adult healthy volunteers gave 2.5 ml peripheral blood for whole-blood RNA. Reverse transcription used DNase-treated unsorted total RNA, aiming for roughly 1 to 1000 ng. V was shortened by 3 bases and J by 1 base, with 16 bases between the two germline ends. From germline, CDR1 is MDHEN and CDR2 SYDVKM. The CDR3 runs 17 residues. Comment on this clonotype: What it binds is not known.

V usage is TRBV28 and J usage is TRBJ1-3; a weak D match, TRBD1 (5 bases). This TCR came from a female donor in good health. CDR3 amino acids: CASSFGGWGGSGNTIYF. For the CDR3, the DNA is TGTGCCAGCAGTTTCGGAGGATGGGGGGGGTCTGGAAACACCATATATTTT.